The 28 T cell receptor beta chains in this list originate from one sample, sequenced in a study of control samples from healthy donors and cancer patients. TCRdb's copy holds only in-frame clones and misses some; the assay was immunoSEQ multiplex PCR. The sample carries about 85,000 clones, nearly 90% recorded once. The sequenced sample consisted of blood. Receptors were obtained from a man aged 50 or older in good health.

The V call is TRBV4-2, the J call TRBJ2-6; weak D call: TRBD1 (5 bases). The CDR3 extends over 16 amino acids. V lost 0 bases to trimming and J lost 3 bases, with 9 bases between them. CDR1 and CDR2 from the germline V gene are LGHNA and YNFKEQ. In DNA form, the CDR3 reads TGTGCCAGCAGCCAAGAAGGCAGGGATGGGGCCAACGTCCTGACTTTC. Its protein product is CASSQEGRDGANVLTF.

J is TRBJ1-4 and V is TRBV19, with 7 bases aligning to TRBD1. The V and J ends lost 5 bases and 5 bases, in that order; junction bases with no gene match: 8. This CDR3 region has 15 residues. Germline CDR1 and CDR2: LNHDA and SQIVND (reference sequence). The CDR3 region is CASSARQGENEKLFF. CDR3 nucleotides: TGTGCCAGTAGTGCTCGACAGGGAGAGAATGAAAAACTGTTTTTT.

This chain links TRBV6-5 with TRBJ2-7; perhaps D is TRBD1 or TRBD2 (6 bases each). This CDR3 has 14 amino acids. With 8 bases removed from V and 0 bases from J, the gap between germline ends came to 14 bases. CDR1 is MNHEY, CDR2 SVGAGI, per germline. For the CDR3, the DNA is TGTGCCAGCCGAGGGGGAGGCCCCTCCTACGAGCAGTACTTC. This codes for CASRGGGPSYEQYF.

The chain employs TRBV10-2 and TRBJ1-5, with D possibly being TRBD1 (5 bases). The V gene lost 0 bases and the J gene lost 3 bases, with 6 bases spanning the gap. Germline loops: CDR1 WSHSY, CDR2 SAAADI. The CDR3 is 14 residues long. The CDR3 protein is CASSESTVNQPQHF. The CDR3 nucleotides are TGCGCCAGCAGTGAGTCGACAGTCAATCAGCCCCAGCATTTT.

The chain links TRBV27 to TRBJ1-1; possibly TRBD1 for D (6 bases). Germline CDR1 MNHEY, CDR2 SMNVEV (reference sequence). Trimming took 5 bases from V and 0 from J, leaving 10 bases between them. The CDR3 has 14 residues. CDR3: CASSPNRVNTEAFF. In DNA, the CDR3 is TGTGCCAGCAGTCCCAACAGGGTGAACACTGAAGCTTTCTTT.

The chain links TRBV30 to TRBJ1-2, with D perhaps TRBD1 (5 bases). Trimming removed 4 bases at V and 7 bases at J, with 13 bases between. The CDR3 has 12 amino acids. Germline CDR1 GTSNPN, CDR2 SVGIG (reference sequence). CDR3 loop: CAWNLGGFGYTF. In nucleotides, the CDR3 is TGTGCCTGGAACCTCGGGGGGTTTGGCTACACCTTC.

The V gene is TRBV27, the J gene TRBJ1-2; a weak D match, TRBD1 (6 bases). The CDR3 covers 12 residues. Trimming took off 5 bases at V and 6 bases at J, with 10 bases between the two ends. Looked up from germline, CDR1 is MNHEY and CDR2 is SMNVEV (reference sequence). CDR3 protein: CASSTTGNGYTF. The CDR3 DNA sequence: TGTGCCAGCAGTACGACAGGAAATGGCTACACCTTC.

The rearrangement links TRBV19 to TRBJ1-1; D is perhaps TRBD1 (5 bases). The CDR3 is made up of 12 amino acids. With 5 bases removed from V and 14 bases from J, the gap between germline ends came to 18 bases. In germline, CDR1 is LNHDA, CDR2 SQIVND (reference sequence). Here the CDR3 DNA reads TGTGCCAGTAGTCCCGGGACCTCCACACGCTTCTTT. Amino acid sequence: CASSPGTSTRFF. The full variable domain, with the rest looked up from reference TRBV19 and TRBJ1-1, is DGGITQSPKYLFRKEGQNVTLSCEQNLNHDAMYWYRQDPGQGLRLIYYSQIVNDFQKGDIAEGYSVSREKKESFPLTVTSAQKNPTAFYLCASSPGTSTRFFGQGTRLTVV.

This clone has more than one count but fewer than ten. Other nucleotide sequences in the sample specify the same CDR3. This chain uses TRBV18 with TRBJ1-6; a possible D gene is TRBD1 (5 bases). The V gene's germline CDR1 is KGHSH and CDR2 LQKENI. V lost 6 bases to trimming and J lost 10 bases, with 16 bases between them. The length of the CDR3 is 14 residues. This CDR3 is CASSPGTGRSPLHF. The CDR3 nucleotides are TGTGCCAGCTCCCCCGGGACGGGACGATCACCCCTCCACTTT.

Regarding this clone: One junction end disagrees with the germline gene, perhaps due to a read error. V and J are TRBV6-5 and TRBJ1-1; TRBD1 matches 7 bases. This CDR3 has 13 residues. Germline-derived CDR1 and CDR2 are MNHEY and SVGAGI. The CDR3 DNA sequence: TGTGCCAGCAATTACAGGGGAGAGACTGAAGCTTTCTTT. Protein product: CASNYRGETEAFF.

The chain recombines TRBV6-1 with TRBJ1-4; the D gene is possibly TRBD1 (5 bases). With 2 bases removed from V and 7 bases from J, the gap between germline ends came to 14 bases. The CDR3 extends over 15 amino acids. From germline, CDR1 is MNHNS and CDR2 SASEGT. The CDR3 sequence: CASSENRGYSEKLFF. DNA for the CDR3: TGTGCCAGCAGTGAAAATCGGGGCTACTCTGAAAAACTGTTTTTT.

The V gene is TRBV30, the J gene TRBJ1-1; D is possibly TRBD1 (5 bases). The CDR3 totals 13 residues. V gave up 0 bases and J gave up 1 base, with 6 bases separating them. CDR1 and CDR2 from the germline V gene are GTSNPN and SVGIG (reference sequence). In nucleotides, the CDR3 is TGTGCCTGGAGTGTGGACACGAACACTGAAGCTTTCTTT. This gives the protein CAWSVDTNTEAFF.

This chain connects TRBV19 to TRBJ1-4, with 11 bases lining up with TRBD1. The CDR3 totals 15 residues. After removal of 8 bases from V and 4 bases from J, the junction contained 6 bases not matched to a gene. Germline V gene lookup returns CDR1 LNHDA and CDR2 SQIVND (reference sequence). The CDR3 here is CASSPGQGVNEKLFF. The CDR3 DNA reads as TGTGCCAGTTCCCCGGGACAGGGGGTTAATGAAAAACTGTTTTTT.

This clone was counted a few times. V and J are TRBV6-1 and TRBJ1-5, with D maybe TRBD1 (5 bases). The CDR3 runs to 18 residues. V was trimmed by 2 bases and J by 1 base, leaving 18 bases between them. Per the germline V gene, CDR1 is MNHNS and CDR2 is SASEGT. Here the CDR3 reads CASSELPGGATSNQPQHF. CDR3 nucleotides: TGTGCCAGCAGTGAATTACCTGGAGGGGCGACCAGCAATCAGCCCCAGCATTTT.

The rearrangement links TRBV6-5 to TRBJ1-5, with D tentatively TRBD1 (6 bases). CDR1 and CDR2 (germline): MNHEY, SVGAGI. V shed 0 bases and J shed 3 bases, with 12 bases lying between them. This CDR3 is 16 amino acids long. DNA of the CDR3: TGTGCCAGCAGTTACTCGGGCAGGGGAAACAATCAGCCCCAGCATTTT. Amino acids: CASSYSGRGNNQPQHF.

The chain links TRBV24-1 to TRBJ2-1; 10 bases match TRBD1. V lost 6 bases, J lost 6 bases, and 10 bases stayed unmatched. The CDR3 is 16 amino acids. Germline CDR1 and CDR2: KGHDR and SFDVKD. CDR3 nucleotide sequence: TGTGCCACCAGTAGCCCGCCGGGACAGGGGACCAATGAGCAGTTCTTC. Protein product: CATSSPPGQGTNEQFF.

With regard to this clone: At the DNA level, this CDR3 is encoded by other sequences in the same sample as well. The rearrangement links TRBV10-2 to TRBJ2-7; tentatively, D is TRBD1 or TRBD2 (5 bases each). CDR3 length equals 16 residues. Germline assignment: CDR1 WSHSY and CDR2 SAAADI. Trimming removed 6 bases from V and 0 bases from J, with 18 bases in between. The CDR3 DNA is TGCGCCAGCAGACCGGCCGAGTGGGGGAGCTCCTACGAGCAGTACTTC. Translating it yields CASRPAEWGSSYEQYF.

The V call is TRBV6-1, the J call TRBJ2-7; D possibly corresponds to TRBD1 (5 bases). V lost 2 bases to trimming and J lost 2 bases, with 7 bases between them. This CDR3 region has 13 residues. The germline CDR1 and CDR2 sequences are MNHNS and SASEGT. In DNA, the CDR3 is TGTGCCAGCAGTGAATCGACAGCCTACGAGCAGTACTTC. As protein: CASSESTAYEQYF.

V usage is TRBV19 and J usage is TRBJ1-5; perhaps TRBD1 as D (6 bases). CDR1 is LNHDA, CDR2 SQIVND, per germline (reference sequence). CDR3 length: 13 amino acids. CDR3 loop: CAIAAGGGQPQHF. Here the CDR3 DNA reads TGTGCAATAGCTGCGGGGGGCGGGCAGCCCCAGCATTTT.

This clone has only one observation. The V gene is TRBV30, the J gene TRBJ1-5, with D tentatively TRBD1 (5 bases). The V gene lost 5 bases and the J gene lost 1 base, with 9 bases spanning the gap. The CDR3 is 13 residues long. Germline V lookup: CDR1 GTSNPN, CDR2 SVGIG (reference sequence). Here the CDR3 DNA reads TGTGCCTGGGGTGGGGGGAGCAATCAGCCCCAGCATTTT. Translated: CAWGGGSNQPQHF.

The chain employs TRBV9 and TRBJ1-3; maybe TRBD1 (6 bases). The CDR3 consists of 15 residues. V gave up 0 bases and J gave up 0 bases, with 7 bases separating them. The germline CDR1 and CDR2 sequences are SGDLS and YYNGEE. DNA of the CDR3: TGTGCCAGCAGCGTAGGACAGGTCTCTGGAAACACCATATATTTT. This gives the protein CASSVGQVSGNTIYF.

The chain carries TRBV5-8 and TRBJ1-2; 10 bases align to TRBD1. The germline V gene has CDR1 SGHTS and CDR2 YDEGEE. V shed 4 bases and J 4 bases; nucleotides not matched to a gene: 7. This CDR3 contains 15 residues. The CDR3 bases are TGTGCCAGCAGCACCCGACAGGGGGCGAGCTATGGCTACACCTTC. Translation: CASSTRQGASYGYTF.

There are a few counts of this clone. This rearrangement joins TRBV18 to TRBJ1-6; D not certain. The germline V gene encodes CDR1 KGHSH and CDR2 LQKENI. The CDR3 runs 13 residues. The V gene lost 1 base and the J gene lost 10 bases, with 8 bases spanning the gap. The CDR3 here is CASSPRTGSPLHF. The DNA of the CDR3 is TGTGCCAGCTCACCACGGACGGGATCACCCCTCCACTTT.

V and J are TRBV20-1 and TRBJ1-1, with a possible D match to TRBD1 (5 bases). Germline V CDR1 and CDR2: DFQATT, SNEGSKA (reference sequence). V lost 3 bases and J 5 bases, leaving 13 bases between the germline ends. CDR3 length equals 13 residues. For the CDR3, the DNA is TGCAGTGCTAGTTACGGGGGTGAGACTGAAGCTTTCTTT. It is translated as CSASYGGETEAFF.

The rearrangement joins TRBV5-8 to TRBJ1-2, with 7 bases fitting TRBD1. Germline CDR1 and CDR2: SGHTS and YDEGEE. The trim removed 2 bases at V and 5 bases at J, leaving 9 bases unmatched. CDR3 length equals 15 residues. The CDR3 region is CASSFSDRRGYGYTF. In DNA, the CDR3 is TGTGCCAGCAGCTTCTCGGACAGGAGGGGTTATGGCTACACCTTC.

The chain recombines TRBV19 with TRBJ1-4, with D perhaps matching TRBD1 (5 bases). This CDR3 is 14 amino acids long. Germline V gene data show CDR1 as LNHDA and CDR2 as SQIVND (reference sequence). The germline V and J ends were trimmed by 1 base and 7 bases, with 10 bases remaining between them. CDR3 DNA: TGTGCCAGTAGTATAGTCAACGGGGCTGAAAAACTGTTTTTT. Protein sequence: CASSIVNGAEKLFF.

There are a few counts of this clone. Other nucleotide sequences from this sample produce the same CDR3. This chain links TRBV18 with TRBJ1-1; D gene ambiguous. The CDR3 length is 11 residues. V lost 6 bases and J lost 8, with 10 bases in between. Germline values: CDR1 KGHSH, CDR2 LQKENI. CDR3 in DNA: TGTGCCAGCTCCCGAGACGGGGAAGCTTTCTTT. It yields the protein CASSRDGEAFF.

The chain carries TRBV5-1 and TRBJ1-1; D not certain. CDR3 length equals 15 residues. V lost 1 base, J lost 3 bases, and 13 bases lay in between. CDR1 is SGHRS, CDR2 YFSETQ, per germline. CDR3 protein: CASSLSGNSYTEAFF. DNA of the CDR3: TGCGCCAGCAGCTTGTCGGGGAACAGCTACACTGAAGCTTTCTTT.